What follows is one TCR beta chain and its context. Its antigen is unidentified. The data were obtained in a study of OX40 agonist ivuxolimab in advanced cancers. Study-wide background: Therapy given before enrollment (anti-PD-1, anti-PD-L1 or anti-CTLA-4) was allowed, and roughly 41% had some.

Study observations and caveats: At 0.1 to 3.0 mg/kg and by week 6, clonal expansion occurred in CD4+ and CD8+ blood T cells. Specificity for antigen went undetermined in the expanded peripheral T cells.

The protocol was immunoSEQ multiplex PCR, while the TCRdb copy is restricted to in-frame clones and leaves out a portion. The top ten hold 0.38% of the sample, which has about 65,000 clones, around 90% seen once. Patients with autoimmune history or systemic immunosuppression were excluded. The V end lost 10 bases, the J end lost 3 bases, and 12 bases lay between the germline ends. The CDR3 is 13 amino acids. Germline CDR1 is MNHEY and CDR2 is SVGAGI. The rearrangement joins TRBV6-5 to TRBJ1-4; weak D call: TRBD1 (5 bases). The specimen comprised CD4+ or CD8+ T cells sorted from blood, sampled in a trial of the OX40 agonist ivuxolimab. The sequence was collected from an adult with an advanced solid tumor such as melanoma, head and neck, liver or kidney cancer. The CDR3 region has the DNA TGTGCCACCGGCAGGGCGGCTAATGAAAAACTGTTTTTT. It translates to CATGRAANEKLFF.